This is a list of T cell receptor beta chains from one sample in a study of monozygotic twins with inflammatory bowel disease. Reprocessing the 5' RACE reads, TCRdb reports a single entry for every CDR3 protein and omits DNA. The listing records some 190,000 distinct CDR3 sequences. Sequencing input: blood. Receptors originate from a human donor with ulcerative colitis or Crohn's disease, or a healthy co-twin of an affected twin (not recorded which). The CDR3 runs from the conserved cysteine through the conserved F or W. The order of the fields is J gene, V gene, CDR3 protein.

J gene: TRBJ1-1
V gene: TRBV12-3/TRBV12-4
CDR3 protein: CASSHTTVNTEAFF

J gene: TRBJ1-2
V gene: TRBV20-1
CDR3 protein: CSAREDLGGYTF

J gene: TRBJ2-3
V gene: TRBV6-1
CDR3 protein: CASSVRTPAGDTQYF

J gene: TRBJ2-7
V gene: TRBV15
CDR3 protein: CATSLAGKSYEQYF

J gene: TRBJ2-2
V gene: TRBV6-5
CDR3 protein: CASSPPSYDLNTGELFF

J gene: TRBJ1-3
V gene: TRBV9
CDR3 protein: CASSVDSGGTGNTIYF

J gene: TRBJ2-7
V gene: TRBV20-1
CDR3 protein: CSASQNSGSMNEQYF

J gene: TRBJ2-2
V gene: TRBV25-1
CDR3 protein: CASSEHTLLPDTGGTGELFF

J gene: TRBJ2-3
V gene: TRBV11-2
CDR3 protein: CASSRLAGAPGPTDTQYF

J gene: TRBJ1-1
V gene: TRBV12-3/TRBV12-4
CDR3 protein: CASGIPGPSGAFF

J gene: TRBJ1-1
V gene: TRBV7-2
CDR3 protein: CASKAGLLNTEAFF

J gene: TRBJ2-1
V gene: TRBV20-1
CDR3 protein: CSASQGFSYNEQFF

J gene: TRBJ2-3
V gene: TRBV7-8
CDR3 protein: CASSFGRVRTDTQYF

J gene: TRBJ2-7
V gene: TRBV29-1
CDR3 protein: CSVDKTSTGGGSYEQYF

J gene: TRBJ2-1
V gene: TRBV18
CDR3 protein: CASSPLSQFGPYNEQFF

J gene: TRBJ2-1
V gene: TRBV11-2
CDR3 protein: CASSLIRQYNEQFF

J gene: TRBJ1-6
V gene: TRBV5-1
CDR3 protein: CASSLGQPNSPLHF

J gene: TRBJ2-1
V gene: TRBV5-1
CDR3 protein: CASSLQGLYNEQFF

J gene: TRBJ1-1
V gene: TRBV18
CDR3 protein: CASSSFTGGAEAFF

J gene: TRBJ1-1
V gene: TRBV6-1
CDR3 protein: CASSSGRWNTEAFF

J gene: TRBJ2-1
V gene: TRBV10-3
CDR3 protein: CAISGWEREGSYNEQFF

J gene: TRBJ1-1
V gene: TRBV2
CDR3 protein: CASSVATQNTEAFF

J gene: TRBJ1-3
V gene: TRBV10-3
CDR3 protein: CAIKGGFSGNTIYF

J gene: TRBJ2-7
V gene: TRBV5-1
CDR3 protein: CASTTGTGYSYEQYF

J gene: TRBJ2-1
V gene: TRBV9
CDR3 protein: CASSVQGYYNEQFF

J gene: TRBJ1-3
V gene: TRBV7-6
CDR3 protein: CASSYQPGQHNGNTIYF